This T cell receptor (beta chain) emerged from a study of cytomegalovirus exposure and HLA in healthy donors. General observations from the study: In a later analysis, HLA-C alleles had the fewest associated TCRs, DRB1 alleles the most. Excluded were some V segments that proved indistinguishable, including TRBV6-2 and TRBV6-3. TCR sequences were mostly rare, though some public TCRs occurred in many donors.

The PCR contained 60 Vbeta and 13 Jbeta primers. The assay was immunoSEQ multiplex PCR, and TCRdb's table has in-frame clones only and misses some. The top ten hold 4% of the sample, which has around 130,000 clones, 80% seen once. Germline V gene sequence: CDR1 SQVTM, CDR2 ANQGSEA. The trim removed 6 bases at V and 11 bases at J, leaving 11 bases unmatched. This CDR3 comprises 12 residues. A word on this clone: Its target is not known.

V is TRBV29-1 and J is TRBJ2-3; 7 positions agree with TRBD2. The TCR comes from a woman aged 40-49 years in good health and CMV-seronegative. Material: PBMCs. The CDR3 DNA reads as TGCAGCGTACTAGCGACAGATCGGGGGCAGTATTTT. Its translation is CSVLATDRGQYF.